This T cell receptor (beta chain) came from a study of molecular identifiers for immune sequencing clone quantification. In the study overall: Replicates split RNA from approximately 22,000 or 94,000 naive CD8 cells five ways, and the researchers sequenced four portions.

Libraries of naive CD8 T cells were made from 20,000 to 1,000,000 sorted cells. They used 10%, 30% or 50% RNA. This clonotype was detected many times. Germline CDR1 is MGHRA and CDR2 is YSYEKL. V lost 4 bases and J lost 1; bases outside the gene matches: 1. This CDR3 region has 14 residues. TCRdb re-called the PCR reads through MiXCR, storing one row per CDR3 protein. The sample lists about 320,000 distinct CDR3 sequences, about 21% occurring once. The clonotype comes from a human donor in good health. Some libraries in this study had Jurkat cell RNA spiked in. This chain joins TRBV4-1 and TRBJ1-1; 9 bases fit TRBD1. Input material: naive CD8+ T cells from blood, with Jurkat cell RNA spiked in. Indicated subset: FACS-sorted CD8+CD4-CCR7+CD45RA+ naive T cells. The CDR3 is CASSRTGANTEAFF. The CDR3 bases are TGCGCCAGCAGCCGGACAGGGGCGAACACTGAAGCTTTCTTT.